This record concerns one T cell receptor (beta chain) sequence. Its cognate antigen has yet to be identified. At one end the junction does not follow the germline gene, possibly because of a read error. The sample originates from a study of tumor-infiltrating lymphocytes in primary liver carcinoma (dated by TCRdb to 2017 to 2019). About the full investigation: Of the five patients, three men and two women aged 30 to 69 years, four had hepatocellular carcinoma and one had combined HCC and intrahepatic cholangiocarcinoma. The tumors of the five patients were staged as T1-T3 N0M0, with maximum diameters ranging from roughly 4 to 10 cm. Each sample produced about 3.65 to 7.13 million productive TCRbeta reads, and read depth showed no significant difference between tissue types. For each liver tumor, the study sampled five regions along with adjacent normal tissue and blood, and applied TCRbeta repertoire sequencing, expression microarrays and whole-exome sequencing. A total of about 35 specimens from 5 patients, comprising some 25 tumor regions, 5 adjacent noncancerous liver tissues and 5 peripheral blood samples, were covered by TCRbeta repertoire sequencing. The roughly 24 tumor region samples were profiled with Agilent mRNA microarrays so that TCRbeta repertoire diversity could be related to the local molecular phenotype. Reproducibility between technical replicate repertoires was high, with correlation coefficients above 0.95 and mean shared-clone rates around 0.88.

Here is what the overall study found, with its caveats: Only a few patients were included in the study, and the authors note that the findings should be validated in a larger study. Because only the TCR beta chain was sequenced and unpaired alpha chains were not captured, true repertoire diversity is likely underestimated. Just about 8-24% of top clones turned up in all five regions of a tumor, which suggests spatial heterogeneity among tumor-infiltrating T cells. Repertoire overlap was found to be higher between tumor regions (mean about 35%) than between tumor-adjacent (about 17%) or tumor-blood (about 15%) pairs, consistent with antigen-driven expansion. The top 250 clones made up a significantly larger repertoire fraction in tumors than in blood (p = 0.039). Comparison of CD4+ and CD8+ T cell repertoires was precluded by the use of bulk unsorted samples.

From cysteine to phenylalanine, the CDR3 is 16 amino acids long. Here the CDR3 DNA is all that survives: 48 bases in frame from base 1. CDR1 and CDR2 were assigned from the germline V gene as MGHDK and SYGVNS. A constant-region primer and ProtoScript II reverse transcriptase were used to reverse-transcribe TCRbeta-specific cDNA from roughly 0.55 ug total RNA. Construction of the TCRbeta libraries relied on three nested rounds of multiplex PCR, following a slightly modified ARM-PCR procedure. The first two PCR rounds used multiplex TRBV1-TRBV30 forward primers with a Cbeta reverse primer, each for about 11 cycles. Sample barcodes and Illumina adapters were attached in a final 25-cycle PCR using Deep VentR polymerase. Before sequencing, amplicons of 200-500 bp were gel-purified using a QIAquick gel extraction kit. The TCRbeta amplicons were sequenced with 250-bp paired-end reads on an Illumina HiSeq 2500. The authors' pipeline ran thus. Quality trimming of reads was performed with Trimmomatic v0.33, and paired reads were merged with FLASH v1.2.11 so that full CDR3 sequences could be recovered. MiGEC v1.2.1b assigned V, D and J germline segments to the rearranged TCRbeta sequences. Clonotype statistics, along with Shannon-Wiener diversity indices, were calculated using VDJtools v1.0.0. Except for diversity analysis, only the 250 most abundant clonotypes of each sample were used in subsequent analyses to reduce sampling bias. TCRdb reprocessing: public reads trimmed at Q25 with fastp, clones called with MiXCR, in-frame beta chains kept. Every CDR3 protein is listed once, alongside the most common genes and DNA of its rows. The V and J calls were not made by the authors but by TCRdb's processing. In this sample the table shows approximately 24,000 distinct CDR3 sequences, approximately 78% of which occur a single time. The top ten constitute about 47% of the sample.

Total RNA and DNA were co-extracted from roughly 20-30 mg of bulk tissue with the AllPrep DNA/RNA mini kit, without cell sorting. Between late 2015 and March 2016, roughly five patients in China with histopathologically diagnosed primary liver carcinoma had surgical resection. Patients had chronic HBV infection and were treatment-naive at sampling. Five spatially separated regions were sampled from each tumor: the superior, inferior, left-lateral and right-lateral poles, plus the tumor centre. More than 90% viable tumor cells were found by histology in every tumor sample. Fresh tumor and adjacent tissue pieces were bisected, with one half stored in RNAlater at -80 degrees C and the other half sent for histology.

The rearranged segments are TRBV25-1 and TRBJ1-6; no D segment can be confidently identified. The TCR comes from a man aged 40-50 years with primary liver carcinoma and hepatitis B virus infection. Sequencing input: liver tumor tissue from sampling region 3. The sample's cell subset or site label, decoded: tumor region T3, left-lateral pole. The sequenced DNA is TGTGCCAGCAATGAATTTGAATGCGATCGAATCTCACCCCTCCACTTT. It translates as CASNEFECDRISPLHF.